Listed below are T cell receptor beta chains from one sample, sequenced in a study of CD8 T cells in Susac syndrome. TCRdb reprocessed the immunoSEQ multiplex PCR reads with MiXCR, giving one entry per CDR3 protein. The data show hundreds of thousands of distinct CDR3 sequences, over 75% seen once. The specimen was CD8+ T cells from PBMCs. All receptors come from a human donor with multiple sclerosis. Both conserved end residues are part of each CDR3. Fields, in order: CDR3 protein, CDR3 DNA, clone size, V gene, J gene, D gene. D genes are given only for firm matches. The listing skips clone size in some rows; elsewhere it reads once, few, many or a size class.

cdr3_aa: CASSLTGTGTSPLHF
cdr3_nt: TGCGCCAGCAGCTTAACCGGGACAGGCACCTCACCCCTCCACTTT
clone_size: .
v_call: TRBV5-1
j_call: TRBJ1-6
d_call: TRBD1

cdr3_aa: CASSFARLAGELFF
cdr3_nt: TGTGCCAGCAGTTTTGCCCGACTAGCCGGGGAGCTGTTTTTT
clone_size: .
v_call: TRBV6-5
j_call: TRBJ2-2
d_call: .

cdr3_aa: CASSQDEGSYEQYF
cdr3_nt: TGCGCCAGCAGCCAAGATGAGGGTTCCTACGAGCAGTACTTC
clone_size: few
v_call: TRBV4-1
j_call: TRBJ2-7
d_call: .

cdr3_aa: CASSLGETGDRGYEQYF
cdr3_nt: TGTGCCAGCAGCTTAGGTGAAACCGGGGACAGGGGCTACGAGCAGTACTTC
clone_size: .
v_call: TRBV7-9
j_call: TRBJ2-7
d_call: TRBD1

cdr3_aa: CASNIQGRELFF
cdr3_nt: TGTGCCAGCAACATACAGGGAAGGGAGCTGTTTTTT
clone_size: .
v_call: TRBV9
j_call: TRBJ2-2
d_call: .

cdr3_aa: CASSAPAYNEQFF
cdr3_nt: TGTGCCAGCAGCGCCCCAGCCTACAATGAGCAGTTCTTC
clone_size: .
v_call: TRBV9
j_call: TRBJ2-1
d_call: .

cdr3_aa: CASTLFWYNEQFF
cdr3_nt: TGTGCCAGCACCCTCTTTTGGTACAATGAGCAGTTCTTC
clone_size: .
v_call: TRBV13
j_call: TRBJ2-1
d_call: .

cdr3_aa: CSVGGAGGPDEQFF
cdr3_nt: TGCAGCGTTGGAGGAGCGGGAGGGCCGGATGAGCAGTTCTTC
clone_size: .
v_call: TRBV29-1
j_call: TRBJ2-1
d_call: TRBD2

cdr3_aa: CASSQWAGEKPQHF
cdr3_nt: TGTGCCAGCAGCCAATGGGCCGGCGAGAAGCCCCAGCATTTT
clone_size: .
v_call: TRBV4-2
j_call: TRBJ1-5
d_call: .

cdr3_aa: CASSPSTGTGHYEQYF
cdr3_nt: TGCGCCAGCAGCCCATCTACCGGGACAGGGCACTACGAGCAGTACTTC
clone_size: few
v_call: TRBV4-1
j_call: TRBJ2-7
d_call: TRBD1

cdr3_aa: CASSLGFQDHYGYTF
cdr3_nt: TGTGCCAGCAGCTTAGGGTTCCAGGACCACTATGGCTACACCTTC
clone_size: .
v_call: TRBV7-9
j_call: TRBJ1-2
d_call: .

cdr3_aa: CSARDTSGRLYEQYF
cdr3_nt: TGCAGTGCTAGAGACACTAGCGGGAGGCTTTACGAGCAGTACTTC
clone_size: .
v_call: TRBV20-1
j_call: TRBJ2-7
d_call: TRBD2

cdr3_aa: CAWNLQGNQPQHF
cdr3_nt: TGTGCCTGGAACCTACAGGGGAATCAGCCCCAGCATTTT
clone_size: .
v_call: TRBV30
j_call: TRBJ1-5
d_call: TRBD1

cdr3_aa: CASPLVPGFYGYTF
cdr3_nt: TGCGCCAGCCCGCTGGTGCCAGGATTCTATGGCTACACCTTC
clone_size: .
v_call: TRBV5-1
j_call: TRBJ1-2
d_call: .

cdr3_aa: CASTPGQQIYNEQFF
cdr3_nt: TGTGCCAGCACCCCGGGACAACAAATTTACAATGAGCAGTTCTTC
clone_size: .
v_call: TRBV7-6
j_call: TRBJ2-1
d_call: .

cdr3_aa: CAISESITAVSYEQYF
cdr3_nt: TGTGCCATCAGTGAGTCGATCACGGCAGTCTCCTACGAGCAGTACTTC
clone_size: .
v_call: TRBV10-3
j_call: TRBJ2-7
d_call: .

cdr3_aa: CASSEVEAGRVHTGELFF
cdr3_nt: TGTGCCAGCAGTGAAGTGGAGGCAGGGAGGGTCCACACCGGGGAGCTGTTTTTT
clone_size: .
v_call: TRBV6-1
j_call: TRBJ2-2
d_call: TRBD2

cdr3_aa: CASRKDAGIYEQYF
cdr3_nt: TGTGCCAGCAGGAAGGATGCAGGGATCTACGAGCAGTACTTC
clone_size: .
v_call: TRBV5-5
j_call: TRBJ2-7
d_call: .

cdr3_aa: CASSLVSLHEQYF
cdr3_nt: TGTGCCAGCAGCTTAGTTTCGTTACACGAGCAGTACTTC
clone_size: .
v_call: TRBV7-2
j_call: TRBJ2-7
d_call: .

cdr3_aa: CASAAPGRGYTF
cdr3_nt: TGTGCCAGCGCGGCACCGGGTCGTGGCTACACCTTC
clone_size: once
v_call: TRBV9
j_call: TRBJ1-2
d_call: .

cdr3_aa: CASQTPPSETQYF
cdr3_nt: TGCGCCAGCCAAACACCACCCAGTGAGACCCAGTACTTC
clone_size: .
v_call: TRBV10-2
j_call: TRBJ2-5
d_call: .

cdr3_aa: CAWSNRVDTGELFF
cdr3_nt: TGTGCCTGGTCGAACAGGGTGGACACCGGGGAGCTGTTTTTT
clone_size: .
v_call: TRBV30
j_call: TRBJ2-2
d_call: .

cdr3_aa: CAWSAFSGEQYF
cdr3_nt: TGTGCCTGGAGTGCGTTTTCGGGCGAGCAGTACTTC
clone_size: .
v_call: TRBV30
j_call: TRBJ2-7
d_call: .

cdr3_aa: CASSLVSQGAGGTQYF
cdr3_nt: TGTGCCAGCAGCTTAGTTTCCCAGGGCGCAGGGGGGACCCAGTACTTC
clone_size: .
v_call: TRBV7-8
j_call: TRBJ2-5
d_call: TRBD1

cdr3_aa: CASSPMGWGADEQYF
cdr3_nt: TGTGCCAGCAGCCCAATGGGGTGGGGGGCAGACGAGCAGTACTTC
clone_size: .
v_call: TRBV7-9
j_call: TRBJ2-7
d_call: .

cdr3_aa: CASSKGGSGVAKNIQYF
cdr3_nt: TGTGCCAGCAGCAAAGGGGGTAGCGGGGTAGCCAAAAACATTCAGTACTTC
clone_size: .
v_call: TRBV21-1
j_call: TRBJ2-4
d_call: .

cdr3_aa: CSATGTSSNEQFF
cdr3_nt: TGCAGTGCAACCGGGACTAGCTCGAATGAGCAGTTCTTC
clone_size: .
v_call: TRBV20-1
j_call: TRBJ2-1
d_call: TRBD2

cdr3_aa: CASADGIHNEQFF
cdr3_nt: TGTGCCAGCGCCGACGGGATCCACAATGAGCAGTTCTTC
clone_size: .
v_call: TRBV28
j_call: TRBJ2-1
d_call: .

cdr3_aa: CASSDTGVAQDTQYF
cdr3_nt: TGTGCCAGCAGCGATACAGGGGTGGCGCAGGATACGCAGTATTTT
clone_size: .
v_call: TRBV12-3/TRBV12-4
j_call: TRBJ2-3
d_call: TRBD1

cdr3_aa: CASSHLAGGPYEQYF
cdr3_nt: TGTGCCAGCAGTCACCTAGCGGGGGGTCCCTACGAGCAGTACTTC
clone_size: .
v_call: TRBV6-5
j_call: TRBJ2-7
d_call: TRBD2

cdr3_aa: CASSTDTANEQYF
cdr3_nt: TGTGCCAGCAGCACGGACACCGCCAACGAGCAGTACTTC
clone_size: .
v_call: TRBV5-4
j_call: TRBJ2-7
d_call: .

cdr3_aa: CAISESPGQGDSPLHF
cdr3_nt: TGTGCCATCAGTGAGTCGCCGGGACAGGGGGATTCACCCCTCCACTTT
clone_size: .
v_call: TRBV10-3
j_call: TRBJ1-6
d_call: TRBD1

cdr3_aa: CASSAGEGGDTQYF
cdr3_nt: TGTGCCAGCAGTGCGGGAGAGGGCGGAGATACGCAGTATTTT
clone_size: .
v_call: TRBV6-1
j_call: TRBJ2-3
d_call: .

cdr3_aa: CASSQRPGQGDFSQYF
cdr3_nt: TGTGCCAGCAGCCAAAGGCCGGGACAGGGGGACTTCTCGCAGTACTTC
clone_size: .
v_call: TRBV28
j_call: TRBJ2-5
d_call: TRBD1

cdr3_aa: CASGLGPAQPQHF
cdr3_nt: TGTGCTAGTGGTCTGGGCCCTGCTCAGCCCCAGCATTTT
clone_size: .
v_call: TRBV12-5
j_call: TRBJ1-5
d_call: .

cdr3_aa: CASSLWSNEQFF
cdr3_nt: TGTGCCAGCAGTTTATGGAGCAATGAGCAGTTCTTC
clone_size: .
v_call: TRBV28
j_call: TRBJ2-1
d_call: .

cdr3_aa: CAWSVRNYGYTF
cdr3_nt: TGTGCCTGGAGTGTTAGGAACTATGGCTACACCTTC
clone_size: .
v_call: TRBV30
j_call: TRBJ1-2
d_call: .

cdr3_aa: CASSQGMYTGELFF
cdr3_nt: TGTGCCAGCAGCCAAGGGATGTACACCGGGGAGCTGTTTTTT
clone_size: .
v_call: TRBV14
j_call: TRBJ2-2
d_call: .

cdr3_aa: CASSPARVDYEQYF
cdr3_nt: TGTGCCAGCTCACCCGCGCGGGTGGACTACGAGCAGTACTTC
clone_size: .
v_call: TRBV18
j_call: TRBJ2-7
d_call: .

cdr3_aa: CASSLSVQTYNEQFF
cdr3_nt: TGTGCCAGCAGCCTAAGCGTCCAGACCTACAATGAGCAGTTCTTC
clone_size: .
v_call: TRBV7-6
j_call: TRBJ2-1
d_call: .

cdr3_aa: CASSPEETHLTQYF
cdr3_nt: TGTGCCAGCAGCCCCGAGGAGACCCACCTAACACAGTACTTC
clone_size: .
v_call: TRBV7-9
j_call: TRBJ2-7
d_call: .

cdr3_aa: CASSLEGAYTEAFF
cdr3_nt: TGCGCCAGCAGCCTTGAGGGGGCCTACACTGAAGCTTTCTTT
clone_size: .
v_call: TRBV5-1
j_call: TRBJ1-1
d_call: TRBD1

cdr3_aa: CASSRGKYYEQYF
cdr3_nt: TGTGCCAGCAGCAGGGGGAAATACTACGAGCAGTACTTC
clone_size: .
v_call: TRBV13
j_call: TRBJ2-7
d_call: .

cdr3_aa: CASSPLTGLDYGYTF
cdr3_nt: TGTGCCAGCAGTCCCCTGACAGGGCTAGATTATGGCTACACCTTC
clone_size: .
v_call: TRBV28
j_call: TRBJ1-2
d_call: TRBD1

cdr3_aa: CASSRVYYEQYF
cdr3_nt: TGTGCCAGCAGCCGGGTCTACTACGAGCAGTACTTC
clone_size: .
v_call: TRBV12-3/TRBV12-4
j_call: TRBJ2-7
d_call: .

cdr3_aa: CASSAWDSNQPQHF
cdr3_nt: TGTGCCAGTAGTGCGTGGGACAGCAATCAGCCCCAGCATTTT
clone_size: .
v_call: TRBV19
j_call: TRBJ1-5
d_call: .

cdr3_aa: CASREGFPGQTYEQYF
cdr3_nt: TGTGCCAGCAGAGAGGGGTTCCCGGGACAAACCTACGAGCAGTACTTC
clone_size: .
v_call: TRBV2
j_call: TRBJ2-7
d_call: .

cdr3_aa: CASRISTGELFF
cdr3_nt: TGTGCCAGCAGGATTTCCACCGGGGAGCTGTTTTTT
clone_size: .
v_call: TRBV7-9
j_call: TRBJ2-2
d_call: .

cdr3_aa: CASQLGGESYNEQFF
cdr3_nt: TGTGCCAGCCAACTGGGCGGGGAGTCCTACAATGAGCAGTTCTTC
clone_size: .
v_call: TRBV6-2/TRBV6-3
j_call: TRBJ2-1
d_call: .

cdr3_aa: CSARDRGALSYEQYF
cdr3_nt: TGCAGTGCTAGAGATAGAGGAGCCTTATCCTACGAGCAGTACTTC
clone_size: .
v_call: TRBV20-1
j_call: TRBJ2-7
d_call: .

cdr3_aa: CASRWGQGAYTEAFF
cdr3_nt: TGTGCCAGCAGGTGGGGACAGGGGGCCTACACTGAAGCTTTCTTT
clone_size: .
v_call: TRBV2
j_call: TRBJ1-1
d_call: TRBD1

cdr3_aa: CAIRVSGRAYEQYF
cdr3_nt: TGTGCCATCAGGGTAAGCGGGAGGGCCTACGAGCAGTACTTC
clone_size: .
v_call: TRBV10-3
j_call: TRBJ2-7
d_call: TRBD2

cdr3_aa: CASSLLAGGPGNEQFF
cdr3_nt: TGTGCCAGCAGTTTACTAGCGGGAGGGCCGGGCAATGAGCAGTTCTTC
clone_size: .
v_call: TRBV27
j_call: TRBJ2-1
d_call: TRBD2

cdr3_aa: CASSPAVAYEQYF
cdr3_nt: TGTGCCAGCAGTCCGGCAGTAGCCTACGAGCAGTACTTC
clone_size: .
v_call: TRBV28
j_call: TRBJ2-7
d_call: .

cdr3_aa: CAISETPLGNNSPLHF
cdr3_nt: TGTGCCATCAGTGAGACACCACTGGGCAACAATTCACCCCTCCACTTT
clone_size: .
v_call: TRBV10-3
j_call: TRBJ1-6
d_call: .